One and the same sample provided the 6 T cell receptor beta chains below, sequenced in a study of control samples from healthy donors and cancer patients. Only in-frame clones appear in the TCRdb table, and some are missing; sequencing was by immunoSEQ multiplex PCR. The data show about 53,000 clones, with 87% seen just once and about 14% held by the top ten. Input material: PBMCs. All receptors derive from a man in his 60s with head and neck cancer.

The chain uses TRBV13 and TRBJ2-3; TRBD1 aligns across 7 bases. V was clipped by 4 bases and J by 4 bases; unmatched bases: 5. Germline CDR1 PRHDT, CDR2 FYEKMQ (reference sequence). The CDR3 runs to 14 residues. CDR3 nucleotide sequence: TGTGCCAGCAGCTACAGGGGTTCATCAGATACGCAGTATTTT. It codes for CASSYRGSSDTQYF.

The chain uses TRBV5-1 and TRBJ1-1, with D unresolved. Trimming left V 0 bases short and J 1 base short, with 7 bases between. The CDR3 sequence is 14 residues long. The germline V gene encodes CDR1 SGHRS and CDR2 YFSETQ. Here the CDR3 reads CASSLAAANTEAFF. CDR3 DNA: TGCGCCAGCAGCTTGGCCGCGGCGAACACTGAAGCTTTCTTT.

The V and J genes are TRBV29-1 and TRBJ1-2; the D is unclear. With 6 bases removed from V and 10 bases from J, the gap between germline ends came to 12 bases. The germline V gene has CDR1 SQVTM and CDR2 ANQGSEA. This CDR3 has 10 residues. For the CDR3, the DNA is TGCAGCGTCTCCCAGGCAGACTACACCTTC. Its translation is CSVSQADYTF.

This sequence joins TRBV5-1 and TRBJ1-6; D is uncertain. Germline V CDR1 and CDR2: SGHRS, YFSETQ. V lost 4 bases and J 10 bases, leaving 21 bases between the germline ends. The CDR3 length is 16 residues. CDR3 loop: CASSPLPPISGSPLHF. The CDR3 coding sequence is TGCGCCAGCAGCCCCCTGCCCCCCATCTCAGGATCACCCCTCCACTTT.

The rearrangement links TRBV5-6 to TRBJ2-3; unclear D gene. Per germline, CDR1 SGHDT and CDR2 YYEEEE. The CDR3 runs 13 residues. Between the trimmed V and J ends, which lost 4 bases and 0 bases, there was a span of 6 bases. This CDR3 is CASSIYSTDTQYF. The CDR3 DNA sequence: TGTGCCAGCAGCATCTATAGCACAGATACGCAGTATTTT. The full variable domain, with the rest looked up from reference TRBV5-6 and TRBJ2-3, is DAGVTQSPTHLIKTRGQQVTLRCSPKSGHDTVSWYQQALGQGPQFIFQYYEEEERQRGNFPDRFSGHQFPNYSSELNVNALLLGDSALYLCASSIYSTDTQYFGPGTRLTVL.

The chain is built from TRBV7-2 and TRBJ1-2, with D uncertain. The CDR3 sequence is 13 residues long. Germline V gene data show CDR1 as SGHTA and CDR2 as FQGNSA. Trimming removed 5 bases at V and 6 bases at J, with 13 bases between. The CDR3 DNA follows: TGTGCCAGCAGCCTAGGCGGAGGGAATGGCTACACCTTC. This codes for CASSLGGGNGYTF. Combining the CDR3 with reference TRBV7-2 and TRBJ1-2 gives the whole variable domain GAGVSQSPSNKVTEKGKDVELRCDPISGHTALYWYRQSLGQGLEFLIYFQGNSAPDKSGLPSDRFSAERTGGSVSTLTIQRTQQEDSAVYLCASSLGGGNGYTFGSGTRLTVV.